This is a list of T cell receptor beta chains from one sample in a study of blood T cells in healthy people across ages. TCRdb analysed the 5' RACE reads with MiXCR anew, one entry per CDR3 protein. This sample has over 1,500,000 distinct CDR3 sequences, with approximately 40% found just once. Sample: blood. These receptors were collected from a human donor in good health. The CDR3 runs from the conserved cysteine through the conserved F or W. A D gene is named only where the DNA matches it firmly. Clone size, where shown, is once, few, many, or a class for clones that have expanded.

CDR3aa | CDR3nt | v_gene | d_gene | abundance | j_gene
CSARDRVGSNMNTEAFF | TGCAGTGCTAGAGATCGGGTCGGATCCAACATGAACACTGAAGCTTTCTTT | TRBV20-1 | . | once | TRBJ1-1
CSANSGETNTGELFF | TGCAGTGCTAATAGCGGAGAGACGAACACCGGGGAGCTGTTTTTT | TRBV20-1 | . | . | TRBJ2-2
CASSLGVLGEKLFF | TGTGCCAGCAGCTTGGGGGTGTTGGGTGAAAAACTGTTTTTT | TRBV7-2 | . | few | TRBJ1-4
CSVGRTGGGNAQFF | TGCAGCGTTGGACGGACAGGGGGTGGCAATGCGCAGTTCTTC | TRBV29-1 | TRBD1 | . | TRBJ2-1
CASRSPTGTYEQYF | TGTGCCAGCAGATCGCCGACAGGGACCTACGAGCAGTACTTC | TRBV6-5 | TRBD1 | few | TRBJ2-7
CASSLSWGVGYTF | TGTGCCAGCAGTTTATCCTGGGGGGTTGGCTACACCTTC | TRBV27 | . | few | TRBJ1-2
CASSQGPQGAGSPLHF | TGCGCCAGCAGCCAAGGACCTCAGGGGGCTGGTTCACCCCTCCACTTT | TRBV4-3 | TRBD1 | . | TRBJ1-6
CASSYFSGGAETQYF | TGTGCCAGCAGTTATTTTAGCGGGGGGGCAGAGACCCAGTACTTC | TRBV6-2/TRBV6-3 | TRBD2 | many | TRBJ2-5
CSASNQYEQYF | TGCAGTGCTAGCAACCAATACGAGCAGTACTTC | TRBV20-1 | . | . | TRBJ2-7
CASSHLPTGASGGDEQFF | TGTGCCAGCAGCCACTTACCCACGGGGGCTAGCGGGGGGGATGAGCAGTTCTTC | TRBV9 | TRBD2 | . | TRBJ2-1
CSAKLAATLYNEQFF | TGCAGTGCTAAACTAGCGGCTACCCTTTACAATGAGCAGTTCTTC | TRBV20-1 | TRBD2 | . | TRBJ2-1
CATTLDRTNYGYTF | TGTGCCACCACCCTCGACAGGACTAACTATGGCTACACCTTC | TRBV15 | . | . | TRBJ1-2
CASSLAFRDQPQHF | TGTGCCAGCAGTCTAGCCTTCAGAGATCAGCCCCAGCATTTT | TRBV12-3/TRBV12-4 | . | few | TRBJ1-5
CATLGPLSYNEQYF | TGTGCCACCCTGGGTCCACTCTCCTACAATGAGCAGTACTTC | TRBV28 | . | . | TRBJ2-7
CASSLGGAGTKNIQYF | TGTGCCAGCAGCTTAGGGGGTGCGGGGACCAAAAACATTCAGTACTTC | TRBV7-2 | . | . | TRBJ2-4
CSARQSDTEAFF | TGCAGTGCTAGACAAAGCGACACTGAAGCTTTCTTT | TRBV20-1 | . | . | TRBJ1-1
CASSISTGDQETQYF | TGCGCCAGCAGCATATCTACAGGTGACCAAGAGACCCAGTACTTC | TRBV5-1 | . | . | TRBJ2-5
CASSPRPAGAGPNNEQFF | TGTGCCAGCAGCCCCCGTCCCGCGGGGGCAGGGCCCAACAATGAGCAGTTCTTC | TRBV7-8 | . | once | TRBJ2-1
CAISESYTQYF | TGTGCCATCAGTGAGTCGTATACGCAGTATTTT | TRBV10-3 | . | . | TRBJ2-3
CSAPRTQSSYNEQFF | TGCAGTGCTCCTCGGACCCAGAGCTCCTACAATGAGCAGTTCTTC | TRBV20-1 | . | few | TRBJ2-1
CSADPGDKGTDTQYF | TGCAGTGCGGACCCAGGGGATAAGGGGACAGATACGCAGTATTTT | TRBV20-1 | . | . | TRBJ2-3
CAISGGGLTSGQETQYF | TGTGCCATCAGTGGGGGGGGACTGACTAGCGGGCAAGAGACCCAGTACTTC | TRBV10-3 | TRBD2 | . | TRBJ2-5
CASSPTYRGSSGANVLTF | TGTGCCAGCAGTCCTACCTACAGGGGTAGCTCTGGGGCCAACGTCCTGACTTTC | TRBV27 | TRBD1 | few | TRBJ2-6
CASSLQLLPSWTSGRGTDTQYF | TGTGCCAGCAGCTTACAGTTACTCCCCTCCTGGACTAGCGGGAGGGGCACAGATACGCAGTATTTT | TRBV7-8 | TRBD2 | few | TRBJ2-3
CASSWGQAYEQYF | TGCGCCAGCAGCTGGGGACAGGCCTACGAGCAGTACTTC | TRBV5-1 | TRBD1 | many | TRBJ2-7
CASSLWGSGNTEAFF | TGCGCCAGCAGCTTGTGGGGATCAGGGAACACTGAAGCTTTCTTT | TRBV5-1 | . | . | TRBJ1-1
CASSADRASMEKLFF | TGTGCCAGCAGTGCCGACAGGGCGAGTATGGAAAAACTGTTTTTT | TRBV2 | TRBD1 | few | TRBJ1-4
CASRAGTKQFF | TGTGCCAGCAGGGCGGGAACTAAGCAGTTCTTC | TRBV6-5 | . | . | TRBJ2-1
CASSSPGAGTNDEQFF | TGTGCCAGCAGTTCCCCAGGGGCCGGTACCAACGATGAGCAGTTCTTC | TRBV28 | . | once | TRBJ2-1
CASRDDNYEQYF | TGTGCCAGCAGAGATGATAACTACGAGCAGTACTTC | TRBV2 | . | . | TRBJ2-7
CASTTVAMVQPRHF | TGTGCCAGCACTACGGTCGCGATGGTGCAGCCCCGGCATTTT | TRBV28 | . | . | TRBJ1-5
CSVELGDSYGYTF | TGCAGCGTTGAGTTAGGGGACAGTTATGGCTACACCTTC | TRBV29-1 | TRBD1 | few | TRBJ1-2
CASSPRGTDTDTQYF | TGTGCCAGCAGCCCCCGGGGTACTGACACAGATACGCAGTATTTT | TRBV7-2 | . | . | TRBJ2-3
CASSYGDGGVGADTQYF | TGTGCCAGCAGTTACGGGGATGGGGGAGTCGGCGCAGATACGCAGTATTTT | TRBV6-6 | . | . | TRBJ2-3
CASSPRSGGYNEQFF | TGTGCCAGCAGCCCCCGCAGCGGGGGGTACAATGAGCAGTTCTTC | TRBV3-1 | TRBD2 | . | TRBJ2-1
CASSQDNFWSTDTQYF | TGCGCCAGCAGCCAAGATAATTTCTGGAGCACAGATACGCAGTATTTT | TRBV4-3 | . | . | TRBJ2-3
CSVPGQDLYGYTF | TGCAGCGTGCCGGGGCAGGATTTATATGGCTACACCTTC | TRBV29-1 | . | . | TRBJ1-2
CASSLSQGEGYGYTF | TGCGCCAGCAGCTTGAGTCAAGGGGAGGGCTATGGCTACACCTTC | TRBV5-1 | . | few | TRBJ1-2
CAISYYHPDSSNQPQHF | TGTGCCATCAGTTACTACCACCCGGACAGCAGCAATCAGCCCCAGCATTTT | TRBV10-3 | . | . | TRBJ1-5
CASSLGPQVAKTTEAFF | TGTGCCAGCAGTTTGGGCCCACAGGTGGCAAAAACCACTGAAGCTTTCTTT | TRBV5-6 | . | few | TRBJ1-1